Each of the 5 T cell receptor beta chains below was sequenced from the same sample in a study of vaccination and CD4 T cells after COVID-19. Documented treatment: approximately 10-day PBMC culture with coronavirus spike peptide pools or control peptides (ViraFEST assay). Gathered ahead of the COVID-19 pandemic (2011-2018) were the CD4+ T cells of the unexposed donor. Sequencing of DNA taken from cultured CD4+ T cells relied on the Oncomine TCR Beta short-read assay. MiXCR, run by TCRdb on the PCR reads, gives a single entry per CDR3 protein. The sample includes under 8,000 distinct CDR3 sequences, 52% seen only once; the top ten take under 40%. The antigens these receptors bind are not known. Sequencing used CD4+ T cells from blood, cultured in vitro. All receptors come from a human donor in good health.

This chain connects TRBV28 to TRBJ1-1; perhaps TRBD1 as D (6 bases). CDR1 is MDHEN and CDR2 is SYDVKM in the germline V gene. The CDR3 has 13 residues. The V gene lost 5 bases and the J gene lost 4 bases, with 11 bases spanning the gap. CDR3 nucleotide sequence: TGTGCCAGCAGTGTACAGGGTCCCACTGAAGCTTTCTTT. Translation: CASSVQGPTEAFF.

The gene calls are TRBV2 and TRBJ1-2; D perhaps matches TRBD1 (6 bases). This CDR3 is built from 16 residues. Between the trimmed V and J ends, which lost 4 bases and 1 base, there was a span of 16 bases. Germline loops: CDR1 SNHLY, CDR2 FYNNEI. The CDR3: CASSGYYRVGNYGYTF. In nucleotides, the CDR3 is TGTGCCAGCAGTGGTTACTACAGGGTGGGTAACTATGGCTACACCTTC.

This clonotype was observed a handful of times. V is TRBV15 and J is TRBJ2-2; TRBD1 agrees at 7 bases. The CDR3 spans 16 residues. The germline gives CDR1 LNHNV, CDR2 YYDKDF (reference sequence). The ends lost 5 bases at V and 8 bases at J; junction bases unmatched: 14. The chain's CDR3 is CATSLSLTGRAGELFF. The CDR3 region has the DNA TGTGCCACCAGCCTGAGTCTGACAGGGAGAGCGGGGGAGCTGTTTTTT.

V gene TRBV19 combines with J gene TRBJ1-3, with a weak D call TRBD1 (5 bases). CDR1 is LNHDA and CDR2 is SQIVND in the germline V gene (reference sequence). The CDR3 covers 15 residues. Trimming removed 8 bases from V and 0 bases from J, with 14 bases in between. This chain's CDR3 is CASRVDTNSGNTIYF. For the CDR3, the DNA is TGTGCCAGTCGGGTGGACACCAACTCTGGAAACACCATATATTTT. Full variable domain (missing parts from reference TRBV19 and TRBJ1-3): DGGITQSPKYLFRKEGQNVTLSCEQNLNHDAMYWYRQDPGQGLRLIYYSQIVNDFQKGDIAEGYSVSREKKESFPLTVTSAQKNPTAFYLCASRVDTNSGNTIYFGEGSWLTVV.

This chain joins TRBV20-1 and TRBJ2-3; D might be TRBD2 (6 bases). CDR3 length: 12 amino acids. The V end lost 5 bases, the J end lost 3 bases, and 9 bases lay between the germline ends. Looked up from germline, CDR1 is DFQATT and CDR2 is SNEGSKA (reference sequence). Here the CDR3 reads CSAGTLTDTQYF. CDR3 nucleotide sequence: TGCAGTGCTGGGACTTTGACAGATACGCAGTATTTT.